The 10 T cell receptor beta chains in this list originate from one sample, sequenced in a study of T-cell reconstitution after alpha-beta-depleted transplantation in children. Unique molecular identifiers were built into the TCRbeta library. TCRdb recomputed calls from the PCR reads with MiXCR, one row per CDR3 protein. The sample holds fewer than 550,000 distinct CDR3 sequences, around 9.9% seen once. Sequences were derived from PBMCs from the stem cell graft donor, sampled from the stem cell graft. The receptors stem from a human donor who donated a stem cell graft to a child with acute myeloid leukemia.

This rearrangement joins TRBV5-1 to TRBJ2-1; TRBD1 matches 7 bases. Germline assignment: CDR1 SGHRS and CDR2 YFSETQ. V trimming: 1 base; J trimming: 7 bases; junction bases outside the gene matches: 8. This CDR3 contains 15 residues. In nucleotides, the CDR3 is TGCGCCAGCAGCTTGTTCCGGACAGGAGAAAATGAGCAGTTCTTC. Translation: CASSLFRTGENEQFF.

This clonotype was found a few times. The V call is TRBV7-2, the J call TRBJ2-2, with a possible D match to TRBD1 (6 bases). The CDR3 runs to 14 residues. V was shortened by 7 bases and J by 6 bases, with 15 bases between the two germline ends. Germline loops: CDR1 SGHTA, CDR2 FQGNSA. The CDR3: CASTKTGKAGELFF. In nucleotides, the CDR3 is TGTGCCAGCACCAAAACAGGGAAGGCCGGGGAGCTGTTTTTT.

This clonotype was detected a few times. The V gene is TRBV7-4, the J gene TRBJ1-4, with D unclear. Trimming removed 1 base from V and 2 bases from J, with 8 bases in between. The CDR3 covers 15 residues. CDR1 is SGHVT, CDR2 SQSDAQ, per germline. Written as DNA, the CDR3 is TGTGCCAGCAGCTTAGATGACCCTACTAATGAAAAACTGTTTTTT. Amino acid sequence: CASSLDDPTNEKLFF.

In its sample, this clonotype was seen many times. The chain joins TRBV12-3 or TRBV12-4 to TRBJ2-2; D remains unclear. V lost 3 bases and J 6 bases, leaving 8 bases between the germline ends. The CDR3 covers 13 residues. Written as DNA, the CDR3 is TGTGCCAGCAGTTTTAGTCGGGCCGGGGAGCTGTTTTTT. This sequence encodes CASSFSRAGELFF.

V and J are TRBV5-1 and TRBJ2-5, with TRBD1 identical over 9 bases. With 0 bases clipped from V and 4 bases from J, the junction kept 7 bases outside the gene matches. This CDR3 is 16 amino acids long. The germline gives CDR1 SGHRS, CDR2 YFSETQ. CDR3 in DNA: TGCGCCAGCAGCTTGGCGGGACAGGGAGGTTTAGAGACCCAGTACTTC. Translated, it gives CASSLAGQGGLETQYF.

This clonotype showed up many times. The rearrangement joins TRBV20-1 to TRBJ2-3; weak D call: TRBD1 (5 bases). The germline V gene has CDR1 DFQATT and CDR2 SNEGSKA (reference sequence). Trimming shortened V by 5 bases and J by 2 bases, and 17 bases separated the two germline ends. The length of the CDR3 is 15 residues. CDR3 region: CSASPGTGPTDTQYF. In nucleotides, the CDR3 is TGCAGTGCTTCCCCCGGTACAGGTCCCACAGATACGCAGTATTTT.

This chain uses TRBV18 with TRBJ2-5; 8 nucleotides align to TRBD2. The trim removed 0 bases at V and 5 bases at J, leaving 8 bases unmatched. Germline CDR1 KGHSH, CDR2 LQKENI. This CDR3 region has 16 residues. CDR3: CASSPPRTSTSETQYF. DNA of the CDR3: TGTGCCAGCTCACCACCACGGACTAGCACGAGCGAGACCCAGTACTTC.

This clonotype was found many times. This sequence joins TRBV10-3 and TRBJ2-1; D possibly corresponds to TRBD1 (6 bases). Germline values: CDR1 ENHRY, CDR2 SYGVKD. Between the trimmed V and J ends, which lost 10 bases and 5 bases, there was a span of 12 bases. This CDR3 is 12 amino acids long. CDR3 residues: CASQQGDNEQFF. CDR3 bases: TGTGCCAGCCAACAGGGTGACAATGAGCAGTTCTTC.

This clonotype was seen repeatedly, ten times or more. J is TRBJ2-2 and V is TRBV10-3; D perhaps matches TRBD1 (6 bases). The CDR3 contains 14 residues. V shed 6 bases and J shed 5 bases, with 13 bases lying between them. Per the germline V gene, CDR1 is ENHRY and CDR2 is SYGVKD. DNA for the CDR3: TGTGCCATCAGACAGGGTGGATTAACCGGGGAGCTGTTTTTT. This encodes CAIRQGGLTGELFF.

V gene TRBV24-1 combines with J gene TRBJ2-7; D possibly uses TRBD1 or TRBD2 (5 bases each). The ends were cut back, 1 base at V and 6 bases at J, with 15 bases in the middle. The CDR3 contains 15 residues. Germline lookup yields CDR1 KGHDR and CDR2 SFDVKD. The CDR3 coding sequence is TGTGCCACCAGTGATTTTTCGGGGCAGGAGGTCGAGCAGTACTTC. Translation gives CATSDFSGQEVEQYF.